This entry concerns a single TCR beta chain. This sample is part of a study of cytomegalovirus exposure and HLA in healthy donors. Libraries were prepared by immunoSEQ multiplex PCR; TCRdb keeps only in-frame clonotypes and omits some of them. Among 200,000 to 250,000 clones listed, around 90% were seen once. Sequenced: PBMCs. This clonotype originated in a woman younger than 35 in good health and CMV-seropositive.

The CDR3 loop reads CASSFRGYEQYF. CDR3 bases: TGCGCCAGCAGCTTTAGGGGCTACGAGCAGTACTTC. V usage is TRBV5-1 and J usage is TRBJ2-7, with D maybe TRBD1 (5 bases). V was shortened by 2 bases and J by 3 bases, with 6 bases between the two germline ends. The CDR3 has 12 amino acids. From germline, CDR1 is SGHRS and CDR2 YFSETQ.